The 8 T cell receptor beta chains below all came from one sample that was sequenced in a study of beta chain features in type 1 diabetes. The sequenced template was cDNA made from the entire isolated RNA. Only in-frame clones appear in the TCRdb table, and some are missing; sequencing was by immunoSEQ multiplex PCR. Of 200,000 to 250,000 clones in the sample, around 9.6% were seen once. Sequencing was performed on naive CD4+ T cells from blood. These receptors all come from a woman younger than 35 in good health.

This clone was seen more than once but under ten times. V is TRBV30 and J is TRBJ2-4; D gene unclear. V was pared by 0 bases and J by 7 bases, with 10 bases between. This CDR3 comprises 13 residues. Germline V gives CDR1 GTSNPN, CDR2 SVGIG (reference sequence). The CDR3 is CAWSVRSTNIQYF. The CDR3 region has the DNA TGTGCCTGGAGTGTACGCAGTACGAACATTCAGTACTTC.

DNA for the CDR3: TGTGCCAGCAGCCCGATAGCGGGGGGGCGGTCCTACAATGAGCAGTTCTTC. It specifies CASSPIAGGRSYNEQFF. The chain links TRBV11-1 to TRBJ2-1; 11 nucleotides line up with TRBD2. After removal of 5 bases from V and 1 base from J, the junction contained 7 bases not matched to a gene. Germline V lookup: CDR1 SGHAT, CDR2 FQDESV (reference sequence). This CDR3 region has 17 residues.

The chain has TRBV6-1 and TRBJ1-1; D uncertain. V gave up 8 bases and J gave up 4 bases, with 8 bases separating them. The CDR3 covers 11 residues. Germline V lookup: CDR1 MNHNS, CDR2 SASEGT. CDR3 region: CASGVGTEAFF. CDR3 coding DNA: TGTGCCAGCGGAGTGGGCACTGAAGCTTTCTTT.

The V call is TRBV6-1, the J call TRBJ2-1; TRBD2 matches 9 bases. Germline trimming cut 4 bases from V and 9 bases from J; bases unmatched to any gene: 7. The CDR3 loop spans 14 amino acids. CDR1 and CDR2 from the germline V gene are MNHNS and SASEGT. The CDR3 DNA sequence: TGTGCCAGCAGTGGCCAGCGGGAGGTTGGTGAGCAGTTCTTC. Its protein is CASSGQREVGEQFF.

The chain combines TRBV19 with TRBJ2-3; no clear D gene. The V and J ends lost 4 bases and 2 bases respectively, with 7 bases between them. CDR3 length: 13 residues. Germline lookup yields CDR1 LNHDA and CDR2 SQIVND (reference sequence). For the CDR3, the DNA is TGTGCCAGTAGTAGAGCTACCACAGATACGCAGTATTTT. Translation: CASSRATTDTQYF.

The table lists this clone with a few counts. This chain uses TRBV5-1 with TRBJ2-2, with a weak D call TRBD2 (6 bases). V was shortened by 4 bases and J by 6 bases, with 10 bases between the two germline ends. The CDR3 loop spans 13 amino acids. Germline V gives CDR1 SGHRS, CDR2 YFSETQ. CDR3 residues: CASSIPGAGELFF. CDR3 coding DNA: TGCGCCAGCAGCATTCCGGGGGCCGGGGAGCTGTTTTTT.

The V gene is TRBV2, the J gene TRBJ2-3, with 10 bases lining up with TRBD2. CDR3 length: 12 amino acids. V gave up 7 bases and J gave up 8 bases; unmatched junction bases: 3. Germline V CDR1 and CDR2: SNHLY, FYNNEI. This CDR3 reads CASMGLAITQYF. The CDR3 DNA follows: TGTGCCAGCATGGGACTAGCGATTACGCAGTATTTT.

The V gene is TRBV7-2, the J gene TRBJ2-7; D is undetermined. Germline CDR1 reads SGHTA; CDR2 reads FQGNSA. CDR3 length: 15 amino acids. V was pared by 5 bases and J by 6 bases, with 20 bases between. The CDR3 region has the DNA TGTGCCAGCAGCGTCCTCCCCCCTGGATCAGGCGAGCAGTACTTC. Translation gives CASSVLPPGSGEQYF.